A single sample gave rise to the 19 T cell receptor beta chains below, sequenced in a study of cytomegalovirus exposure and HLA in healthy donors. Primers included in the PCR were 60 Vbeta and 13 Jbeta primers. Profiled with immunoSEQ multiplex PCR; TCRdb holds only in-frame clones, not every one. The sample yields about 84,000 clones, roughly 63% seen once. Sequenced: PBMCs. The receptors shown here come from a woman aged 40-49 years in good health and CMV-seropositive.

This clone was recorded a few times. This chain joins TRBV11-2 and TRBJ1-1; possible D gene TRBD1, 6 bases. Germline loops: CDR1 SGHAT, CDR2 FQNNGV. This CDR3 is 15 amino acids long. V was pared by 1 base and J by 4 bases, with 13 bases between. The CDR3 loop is CASSLGARGSTEAFF. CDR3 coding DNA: TGTGCCAGCAGCTTAGGGGCCAGGGGAAGCACTGAAGCTTTCTTT.

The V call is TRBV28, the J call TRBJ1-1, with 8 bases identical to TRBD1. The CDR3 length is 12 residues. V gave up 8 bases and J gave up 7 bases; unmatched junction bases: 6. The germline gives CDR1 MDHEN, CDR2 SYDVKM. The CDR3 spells CASGQGASEAFF. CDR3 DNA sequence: TGTGCCAGCGGGCAGGGGGCGAGTGAAGCTTTCTTT.

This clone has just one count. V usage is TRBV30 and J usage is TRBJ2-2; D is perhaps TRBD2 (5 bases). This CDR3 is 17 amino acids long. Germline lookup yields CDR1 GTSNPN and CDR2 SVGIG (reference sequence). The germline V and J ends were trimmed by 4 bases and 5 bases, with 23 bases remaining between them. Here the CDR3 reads CAWNQQRAVKRTGELFF. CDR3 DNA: TGTGCCTGGAATCAACAGAGGGCGGTAAAGAGAACCGGGGAGCTGTTTTTT. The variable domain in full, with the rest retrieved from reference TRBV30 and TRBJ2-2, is SQTIHQWPATLVQPVGSPLSLECTVEGTSNPNLYWYRQAAGRGLQLLFYSVGIGQISSEVPQNLSASRPQDRQFILSSKKLLLSDSGFYLCAWNQQRAVKRTGELFFGEGSRLTVL.

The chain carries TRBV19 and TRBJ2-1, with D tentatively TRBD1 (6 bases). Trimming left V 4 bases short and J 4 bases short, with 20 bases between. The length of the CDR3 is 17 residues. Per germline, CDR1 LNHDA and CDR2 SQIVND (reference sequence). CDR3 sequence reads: CASSTPVGAGRYNEQFF. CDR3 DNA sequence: TGTGCCAGTAGTACCCCCGTGGGGGCAGGGAGATACAATGAGCAGTTCTTC.

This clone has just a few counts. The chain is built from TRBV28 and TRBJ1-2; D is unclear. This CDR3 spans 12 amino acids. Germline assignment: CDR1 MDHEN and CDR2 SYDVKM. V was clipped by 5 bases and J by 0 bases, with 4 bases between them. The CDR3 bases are TGTGCCAGCAGTCGGTCTAACTATGGCTACACCTTC. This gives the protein CASSRSNYGYTF.

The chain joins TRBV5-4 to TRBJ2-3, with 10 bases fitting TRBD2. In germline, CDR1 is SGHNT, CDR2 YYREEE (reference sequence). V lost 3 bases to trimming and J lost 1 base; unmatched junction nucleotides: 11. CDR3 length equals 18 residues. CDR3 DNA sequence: TGTGCCAGCAGCTCCGGGAACCCAGGACTAGCGGGCACAGATACGCAGTATTTT. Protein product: CASSSGNPGLAGTDTQYF.

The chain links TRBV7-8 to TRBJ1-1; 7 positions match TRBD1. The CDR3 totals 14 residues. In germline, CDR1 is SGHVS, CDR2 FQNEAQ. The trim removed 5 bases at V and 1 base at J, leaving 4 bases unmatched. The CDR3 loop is CASSQNRGNTEAFF. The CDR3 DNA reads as TGTGCCAGCAGCCAAAACAGGGGGAACACTGAAGCTTTCTTT.

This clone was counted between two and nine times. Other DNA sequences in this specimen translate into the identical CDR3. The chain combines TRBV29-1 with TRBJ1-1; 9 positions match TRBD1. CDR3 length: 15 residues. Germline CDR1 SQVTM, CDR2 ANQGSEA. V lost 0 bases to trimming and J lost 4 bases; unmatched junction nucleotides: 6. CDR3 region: CSVEDPQGACTEAFF. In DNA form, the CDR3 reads TGCAGCGTTGAAGACCCACAGGGGGCTTGCACTGAAGCTTTCTTT.

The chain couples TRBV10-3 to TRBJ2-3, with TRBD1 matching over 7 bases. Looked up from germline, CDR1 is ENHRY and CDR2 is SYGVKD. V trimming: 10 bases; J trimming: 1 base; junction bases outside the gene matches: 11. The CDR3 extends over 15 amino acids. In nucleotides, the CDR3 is TGTGCCACCACCCTACAGGGGTATCGCACAGATACGCAGTATTTT. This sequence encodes CATTLQGYRTDTQYF.

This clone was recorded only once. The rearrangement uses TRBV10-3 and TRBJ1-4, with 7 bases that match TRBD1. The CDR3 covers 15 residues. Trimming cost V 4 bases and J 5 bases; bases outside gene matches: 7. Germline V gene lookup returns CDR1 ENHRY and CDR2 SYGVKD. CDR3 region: CAISATTGTNEKLFF. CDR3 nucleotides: TGTGCCATCAGTGCCACGACAGGGACAAATGAAAAACTGTTTTTT.

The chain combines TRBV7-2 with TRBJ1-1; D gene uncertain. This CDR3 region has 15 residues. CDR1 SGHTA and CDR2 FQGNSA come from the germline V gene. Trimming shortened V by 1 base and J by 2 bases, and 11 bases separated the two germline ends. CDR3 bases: TGTGCCAGCAGCTTAGATTCGGAGGGAAACACTGAAGCTTTCTTT. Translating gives CASSLDSEGNTEAFF.

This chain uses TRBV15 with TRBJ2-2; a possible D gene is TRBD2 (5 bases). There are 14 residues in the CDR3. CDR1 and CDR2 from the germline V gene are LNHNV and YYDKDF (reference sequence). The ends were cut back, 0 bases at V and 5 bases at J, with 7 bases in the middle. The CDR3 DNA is TGTGCCACCAGCAGAGATCGAGGGACCGGGGAGCTGTTTTTT. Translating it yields CATSRDRGTGELFF.

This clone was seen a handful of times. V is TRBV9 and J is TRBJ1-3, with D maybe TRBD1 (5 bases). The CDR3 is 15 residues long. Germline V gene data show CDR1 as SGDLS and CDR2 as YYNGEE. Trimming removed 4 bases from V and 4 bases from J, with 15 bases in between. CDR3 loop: CASSRGRAYGNTIYF. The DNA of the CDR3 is TGTGCCAGCAGCAGGGGCAGGGCTTACGGAAACACCATATATTTT.

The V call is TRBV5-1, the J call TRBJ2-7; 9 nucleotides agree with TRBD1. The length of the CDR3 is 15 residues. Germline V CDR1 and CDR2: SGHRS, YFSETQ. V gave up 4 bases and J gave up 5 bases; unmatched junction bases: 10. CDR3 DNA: TGCGCCAGCAGCCCAGGGGACAGGGCCGTCAACGAGCAGTACTTC. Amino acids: CASSPGDRAVNEQYF.

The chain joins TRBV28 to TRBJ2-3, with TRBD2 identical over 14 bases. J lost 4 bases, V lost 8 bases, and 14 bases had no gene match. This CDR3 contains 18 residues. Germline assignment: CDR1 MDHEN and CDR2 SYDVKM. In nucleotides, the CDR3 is TGTGCCAGCGAGACCCCTGGGACTAGCGGGAGTATCTCAGATACGCAGTATTTT. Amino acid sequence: CASETPGTSGSISDTQYF.

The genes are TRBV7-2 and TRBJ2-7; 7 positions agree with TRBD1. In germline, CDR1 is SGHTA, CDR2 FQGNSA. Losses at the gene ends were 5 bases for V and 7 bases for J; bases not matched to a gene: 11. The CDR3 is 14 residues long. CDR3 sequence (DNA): TGTGCCAGCAGCCCCACCCCGACAGGGTGGGAGCAGTACTTC. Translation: CASSPTPTGWEQYF.

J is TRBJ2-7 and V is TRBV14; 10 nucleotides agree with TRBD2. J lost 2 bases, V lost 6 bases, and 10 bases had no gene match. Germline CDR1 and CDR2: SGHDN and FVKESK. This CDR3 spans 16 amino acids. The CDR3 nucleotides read TGTGCCAGCAGAGGAGCGGGAGGGCCCTCCGCCTACGAGCAGTACTTC. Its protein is CASRGAGGPSAYEQYF. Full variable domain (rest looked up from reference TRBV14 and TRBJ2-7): EAGVTQFPSHSVIEKGQTVTLRCDPISGHDNLYWYRRVMGKEIKFLLHFVKESKQDESGMPNNRFLAERTGGTYSTLKVQPAELEDSGVYFCASRGAGGPSAYEQYFGPGTRLTVT.

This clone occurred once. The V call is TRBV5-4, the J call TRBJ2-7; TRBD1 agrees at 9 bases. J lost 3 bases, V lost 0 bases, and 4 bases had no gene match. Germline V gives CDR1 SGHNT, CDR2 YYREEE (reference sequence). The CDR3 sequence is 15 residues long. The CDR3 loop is CASSLGTGEYYEQYF. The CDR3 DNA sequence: TGTGCCAGCAGCTTGGGGACAGGGGAGTACTACGAGCAGTACTTC.

The CDR3 DNA sequence: TGTGCCAGCAGCGTAGCCTCAAACTCACTCTCCTACAATGAGCAGTTCTTC. Protein product: CASSVASNSLSYNEQFF. This chain connects TRBV9 to TRBJ2-1, with D uncertain. This CDR3 has 17 residues. CDR1 SGDLS and CDR2 YYNGEE come from the germline V gene. Between the trimmed V and J ends, which lost 0 bases and 0 bases, there was a span of 13 bases.